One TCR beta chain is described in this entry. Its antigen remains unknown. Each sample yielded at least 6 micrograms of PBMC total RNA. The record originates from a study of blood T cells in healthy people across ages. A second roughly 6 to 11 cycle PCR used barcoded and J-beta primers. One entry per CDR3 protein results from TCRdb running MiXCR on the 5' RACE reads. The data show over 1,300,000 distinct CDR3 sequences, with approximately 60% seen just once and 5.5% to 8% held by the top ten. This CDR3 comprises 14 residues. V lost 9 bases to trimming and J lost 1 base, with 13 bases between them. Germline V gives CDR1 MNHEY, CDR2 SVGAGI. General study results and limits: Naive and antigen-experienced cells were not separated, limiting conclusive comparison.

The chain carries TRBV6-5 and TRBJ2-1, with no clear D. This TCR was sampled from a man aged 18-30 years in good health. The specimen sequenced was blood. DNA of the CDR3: TGTGCCAGTAGACCCCAAAGATCCTACAATGAGCAGTTCTTC. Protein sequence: CASRPQRSYNEQFF.